A selection of T cell receptor beta chains follows, all from one sample in a study of PD-L1 blockade in urothelial cancer. The repertoire was sequenced with immunoSEQ multiplex PCR; TCRdb's copy has only in-frame clones and lacks some. The sample consists of 35,000 to 45,000 clones, roughly 88% of them appearing once. The sequences come from PBMCs, collected around atezolizumab (anti-PD-L1) treatment. These TCRs come from a donor at least 40 years old with urothelial cancer. The CDR3 runs from the conserved cysteine through the conserved F or W. D genes are given only for firm matches. Size is stated for part of the rows, as once, few or many counts, or as a class when the clone is expanded.

CDR3 DNA: TGTGCCAGCTCGACCCGGAGGGATAACACCGGGGAGCTGTTTTTT; CDR3 protein: CASSTRRDNTGELFF; CDR3 length: 15; J gene: TRBJ2-2; clone size: .; D gene: .; V gene: TRBV19
CDR3 DNA: TGTGCCAGCAGCTTAGTGGGAGGGATTCAGGGATCCTACGAGCAGTACTTC; CDR3 protein: CASSLVGGIQGSYEQYF; CDR3 length: 17; J gene: TRBJ2-7; clone size: .; D gene: TRBD2; V gene: TRBV7-9
CDR3 DNA: TGTGCCAGCAGTGAACAGGGGGACTATGGCTACACCTTC; CDR3 protein: CASSEQGDYGYTF; CDR3 length: 13; J gene: TRBJ1-2; clone size: .; D gene: TRBD1; V gene: TRBV25-1
CDR3 DNA: TGCGCCAGCAGCTTGGCGGGACTAGCGGGAGGGGTCCCAGATACGCAGTATTTT; CDR3 protein: CASSLAGLAGGVPDTQYF; CDR3 length: 18; J gene: TRBJ2-3; clone size: .; D gene: TRBD2; V gene: TRBV5-1
CDR3 DNA: TGTGCCAGCAGTTTGCAGACAGGACGAAACATTCAGTACTTC; CDR3 protein: CASSLQTGRNIQYF; CDR3 length: 14; J gene: TRBJ2-4; clone size: .; D gene: .; V gene: TRBV28
CDR3 DNA: TGTGCCAGTACCTCCCCCGACTATGGCTACACCTTC; CDR3 protein: CASTSPDYGYTF; CDR3 length: 12; J gene: TRBJ1-2; clone size: .; D gene: .; V gene: TRBV19
CDR3 DNA: TGCGCCAGCAGCGCGGACTCGAGCTCCTACAATGAGCAGTTCTTC; CDR3 protein: CASSADSSSYNEQFF; CDR3 length: 15; J gene: TRBJ2-1; clone size: .; D gene: .; V gene: TRBV5-1
CDR3 DNA: TGCGCCAGCAGCAGCAGACTAGCCAACTACAATGAGCAGTTCTTC; CDR3 protein: CASSSRLANYNEQFF; CDR3 length: 15; J gene: TRBJ2-1; clone size: .; D gene: TRBD2; V gene: TRBV5-1
CDR3 DNA: TGTGCCAGCCGTCTCGGGGGACTCTCCTACGAGCAGTACTTC; CDR3 protein: CASRLGGLSYEQYF; CDR3 length: 14; J gene: TRBJ2-7; clone size: .; D gene: .; V gene: TRBV7-9
CDR3 DNA: TGTGCCAGTAGAGACGGGACTAGCGGGAAGGAGACCCAGTACTTC; CDR3 protein: CASRDGTSGKETQYF; CDR3 length: 15; J gene: TRBJ2-5; clone size: .; D gene: TRBD2; V gene: TRBV19
CDR3 DNA: TGTGCCAGCAGCTTCGGGGGGATACGGTCGCCCGAGCAGTACTTC; CDR3 protein: CASSFGGIRSPEQYF; CDR3 length: 15; J gene: TRBJ2-7; clone size: .; D gene: TRBD2; V gene: TRBV11-3
CDR3 DNA: TGTGCCACCCGGACAGAATCCTACGAGCAGTACTTC; CDR3 protein: CATRTESYEQYF; CDR3 length: 12; J gene: TRBJ2-7; clone size: .; D gene: .; V gene: TRBV30
CDR3 DNA: TGCAGCGTCCACCCCGGGGCTAGCGGGAGGGCAGGTGAGCAGTTCTTC; CDR3 protein: CSVHPGASGRAGEQFF; CDR3 length: 16; J gene: TRBJ2-1; clone size: .; D gene: TRBD2; V gene: TRBV29-1
CDR3 DNA: TGCGCCAGCAGCTTGGGGACGGGGGGAGACGAGCAGTACTTC; CDR3 protein: CASSLGTGGDEQYF; CDR3 length: 14; J gene: TRBJ2-7; clone size: .; D gene: TRBD2; V gene: TRBV5-1
CDR3 DNA: TGTGCCAGCAGCTTGGTCTGGGGCATGAGCTCTGGGGCCAACGTCCTGACTTTC; CDR3 protein: CASSLVWGMSSGANVLTF; CDR3 length: 18; J gene: TRBJ2-6; clone size: .; D gene: .; V gene: TRBV7-2
CDR3 DNA: TGCAGTGCCCTAACTAATGAAAAACTGTTTTTT; CDR3 protein: CSALTNEKLFF; CDR3 length: 11; J gene: TRBJ1-4; clone size: .; D gene: .; V gene: TRBV20-1
CDR3 DNA: TGTGCCAGCAGCCGAGACTCTGGGGCCAACGTCCTGACTTTC; CDR3 protein: CASSRDSGANVLTF; CDR3 length: 14; J gene: TRBJ2-6; clone size: .; D gene: .; V gene: TRBV13
CDR3 DNA: TGTGCCAGCTGGGACAGGCCTAGCTATGGCTACACCTTC; CDR3 protein: CASWDRPSYGYTF; CDR3 length: 13; J gene: TRBJ1-2; clone size: .; D gene: TRBD1; V gene: TRBV6-5
CDR3 DNA: TGTGCCTGGAGTGCACAGGGTAAAGGGAGCAATCAGCCCCAGCATTTT; CDR3 protein: CAWSAQGKGSNQPQHF; CDR3 length: 16; J gene: TRBJ1-5; clone size: .; D gene: .; V gene: TRBV30
CDR3 DNA: TGTGCCAGCCGGCCGCCCGGGACAAGGGCCTATGGCTACACCTTC; CDR3 protein: CASRPPGTRAYGYTF; CDR3 length: 15; J gene: TRBJ1-2; clone size: .; D gene: .; V gene: TRBV6-5
CDR3 DNA: TGCGCCAGCAGCTTGGGGGGGCGCACCGGGGAGCTGTTTTTT; CDR3 protein: CASSLGGRTGELFF; CDR3 length: 14; J gene: TRBJ2-2; clone size: .; D gene: .; V gene: TRBV5-1
CDR3 DNA: TGTGCCAGCAGCCCGAGGGACAGGGGAGTTTATGGCACTGAAGCTTTCTTT; CDR3 protein: CASSPRDRGVYGTEAFF; CDR3 length: 17; J gene: TRBJ1-1; clone size: few; D gene: TRBD1; V gene: TRBV7-8
CDR3 DNA: TGTGCCAGCAGCGCAAACCCCACAGGGGATAACTATGGCTACACCTTC; CDR3 protein: CASSANPTGDNYGYTF; CDR3 length: 16; J gene: TRBJ1-2; clone size: .; D gene: TRBD1; V gene: TRBV7-9
CDR3 DNA: TGTGCCAGCAGCTTTGCAGGGGCTTCGTATAGCAATCAGCCCCAGCATTTT; CDR3 protein: CASSFAGASYSNQPQHF; CDR3 length: 17; J gene: TRBJ1-5; clone size: .; D gene: .; V gene: TRBV5-8
CDR3 DNA: TGTGCCACACACTCCGCGGTTGAGCAGTTCTTC; CDR3 protein: CATHSAVEQFF; CDR3 length: 11; J gene: TRBJ2-1; clone size: .; D gene: .; V gene: TRBV28
CDR3 DNA: TGTGCCAGCAGCCCAGGGGCCGGTGGGCTTAGCACAAATACGCAGTATTTT; CDR3 protein: CASSPGAGGLSTNTQYF; CDR3 length: 17; J gene: TRBJ2-3; clone size: .; D gene: .; V gene: TRBV7-9
CDR3 DNA: TGTGCCATCAGTGAAGACAGGGATGGCAATCAGCCCCAGCATTTT; CDR3 protein: CAISEDRDGNQPQHF; CDR3 length: 15; J gene: TRBJ1-5; clone size: .; D gene: TRBD1; V gene: TRBV10-3
CDR3 DNA: TGTGCCAGCAGCTTACGGCCCACAGGGAGCCTTAGCTCTGGGGCCAACGTCCTGACTTTC; CDR3 protein: CASSLRPTGSLSSGANVLTF; CDR3 length: 20; J gene: TRBJ2-6; clone size: .; D gene: .; V gene: TRBV7-8
CDR3 DNA: TGCGCCAGCAGCTTGCAGGACAGGGTTAATGAAAAACTGTTTTTT; CDR3 protein: CASSLQDRVNEKLFF; CDR3 length: 15; J gene: TRBJ1-4; clone size: few; D gene: TRBD1; V gene: TRBV5-1